Listed below are T cell receptor beta chains from one sample, sequenced in a study of blood T cell repertoires in COVID-19. Using immunoSEQ multiplex PCR, the repertoire was profiled, and TCRdb retains in-frame clones only, with some absent. The data contain around 35,000 clones, about 88% of them singletons. The sample consisted of peripheral blood. Receptors originate from a man in his sixties with active COVID-19. Each CDR3 is given with its conserved first and last residue. D genes are given only for firm matches. Clone size appears in some rows only: once, few, many, or a class for an expanded clone.

abundance	j_gene	v_gene	d_gene	CDR3aa	CDR3nt
once	TRBJ1-2	TRBV29-1	TRBD1	CSVEDGQADYGYTF	TGCAGCGTTGAAGACGGACAGGCAGACTATGGCTACACCTTC
-	TRBJ1-1	TRBV6-5	TRBD1	CASSSGGVNTEAFF	TGTGCCAGCTCTTCAGGGGGAGTGAACACTGAAGCTTTCTTT
-	TRBJ2-7	TRBV4-1	TRBD2	CASSQVSTSGGGQYF	TGCGCCAGCAGCCAAGTTTCGACTAGCGGAGGTGGGCAGTACTTC
-	TRBJ2-5	TRBV12-3/TRBV12-4	TRBD2	CASSPGLAGVRHF	TGTGCCAGCAGCCCCGGACTAGCGGGAGTCCGGCACTTC
-	TRBJ2-1	TRBV6-1	-	CASSEGRGLYNEQFF	TGTGCCAGCAGTGAAGGGCGAGGTCTTTACAATGAGCAGTTCTTC
-	TRBJ1-1	TRBV2	-	CASSEGGGWTEAFF	TGTGCCAGCAGTGAAGGTGGCGGGTGGACTGAAGCTTTCTTT
-	TRBJ2-7	TRBV6-4	-	CAGRPGEQYF	TGTGCCGGAAGGCCGGGGGAGCAGTACTTC
-	TRBJ1-1	TRBV4-2	TRBD1	CASSPTGSDTEAFF	TGTGCCAGCAGCCCGACAGGGTCGGACACTGAAGCTTTCTTT
-	TRBJ2-1	TRBV4-3	TRBD2	CASSQDIGSGRDEQFF	TGCGCCAGCAGCCAAGATATTGGCAGCGGGAGGGATGAGCAGTTCTTC
-	TRBJ2-7	TRBV11-2	TRBD1	CASARLDRMTGYEQYF	TGTGCCAGCGCCCGCCTGGACAGGATGACGGGCTACGAGCAGTACTTC
-	TRBJ2-3	TRBV27	TRBD2	CASSLMASGSGTDTQYF	TGTGCCAGCAGTTTAATGGCTAGCGGGAGTGGCACAGATACGCAGTATTTT
-	TRBJ2-7	TRBV5-5	TRBD1	CASSLGGSDRGSYEQYF	TGTGCCAGCAGCTTGGGAGGGTCCGACAGGGGTAGCTACGAGCAGTACTTC
-	TRBJ1-1	TRBV29-1	TRBD1	CSGGTGAEAFF	TGCAGCGGCGGGACAGGGGCTGAAGCTTTCTTT
-	TRBJ2-7	TRBV2	-	CASSVQGPSYEQYF	TGTGCCAGCAGTGTTCAGGGGCCATCCTACGAGCAGTACTTC
once	TRBJ2-5	TRBV11-2	TRBD1	CASSFFAGTGMGETQYF	TGTGCCAGCAGCTTTTTTGCAGGGACAGGGATGGGAGAGACCCAGTACTTC
-	TRBJ2-7	TRBV3-1/TRBV3-2	TRBD1	CASSRGSRTGGAVWPYEQYF	TGTGCCAGCAGCCGTGGTAGCCGGACAGGGGGCGCTGTGTGGCCCTACGAGCAGTACTTC
-	TRBJ1-2	TRBV6-5	TRBD1	CASRLRDRGFYGYTF	TGTGCCAGCAGACTCCGGGACAGGGGATTTTATGGCTACACCTTC
few	TRBJ1-4	TRBV7-9	-	CASSPLESPIPFF	TGTGCCAGCAGCCCCCTCGAGAGTCCGATTCCGTTCTTT
-	TRBJ2-5	TRBV12-3/TRBV12-4	TRBD1	CASSFGQAETQYF	TGTGCCAGCAGTTTTGGACAGGCAGAGACCCAGTACTTC
-	TRBJ2-3	TRBV20-1	TRBD2	CSASLAGGFADTQYF	TGCAGTGCTAGTCTAGCGGGAGGGTTCGCAGATACGCAGTATTTT
once	TRBJ2-2	TRBV3-1/TRBV3-2	-	CASSRGERAGELFF	TGTGCCAGCAGCCGAGGGGAGCGGGCCGGGGAGCTGTTTTTT
-	TRBJ2-2	TRBV27	TRBD1	CASSDPGQGVFGGELFF	TGTGCCAGCAGCGACCCGGGACAGGGGGTTTTTGGCGGGGAGCTGTTTTTT
-	TRBJ2-7	TRBV18	-	CASSPQGRGSYEQYF	TGTGCCAGCTCACCGCAGGGCAGGGGCTCCTACGAGCAGTACTTC
-	TRBJ2-7	TRBV28	-	CASSPAGGPYEQYF	TGTGCCAGCAGTCCCGCCGGGGGACCCTACGAGCAGTACTTC
-	TRBJ2-2	TRBV10-3	-	CAISESLAGELFF	TGTGCCATCAGTGAGTCGCTAGCGGGGGAGCTGTTTTTT
-	TRBJ2-1	TRBV28	TRBD1	CASSPTSGTGVEFF	TGTGCCAGCAGTCCCACGTCCGGGACAGGGGTTGAGTTCTTC
once	TRBJ1-5	TRBV15	-	CATSRAGGNQPQHF	TGTGCCACCAGCAGAGCAGGGGGCAATCAGCCCCAGCATTTT
-	TRBJ2-7	TRBV7-6	TRBD2	CASSPTSGSSYEQYF	TGTGCCAGCAGCCCAACTAGCGGCAGCTCCTACGAGCAGTACTTC
-	TRBJ2-1	TRBV27	-	CASRPGSVAYNEQFF	TGTGCCAGCAGACCGGGTAGCGTCGCCTACAATGAGCAGTTCTTC
once	TRBJ2-7	TRBV24-1	TRBD2	CATSDLPGGGFEHEQYF	TGTGCCACCAGTGATTTGCCTGGCGGGGGTTTCGAACACGAGCAGTACTTC
-	TRBJ1-2	TRBV24-1	-	CATSGVAGGYTF	TGTGCCACCTCAGGGGTTGCAGGCGGCTACACCTTC
-	TRBJ2-3	TRBV7-2	TRBD2	CASRTSGFIDTQYF	TGTGCCAGCAGGACTAGCGGGTTTATAGATACGCAGTATTTT
-	TRBJ1-4	TRBV4-2	TRBD1	CASSQTGMGSEKLFF	TGTGCCAGCAGCCAGACAGGGATGGGGAGTGAAAAACTGTTTTTT
-	TRBJ1-2	TRBV10-3	TRBD1	CAITHPDRGNYGYTF	TGTGCCATCACCCACCCGGACAGGGGGAACTATGGCTACACCTTC
-	TRBJ1-1	TRBV19	TRBD1	CASSFQGDNTEAFF	TGTGCCAGTAGTTTTCAGGGGGATAATACTGAAGCTTTCTTT
-	TRBJ1-1	TRBV6-5	-	CASSQQAWAFF	TGTGCCAGCAGTCAACAGGCCTGGGCTTTCTTT
-	TRBJ2-5	TRBV6-2/TRBV6-3	-	CASSTPRQPEETQYF	TGTGCCAGCAGTACCCCTCGACAGCCCGAAGAGACCCAGTACTTC
-	TRBJ2-1	TRBV28	TRBD1	CASRRRTGTYNEQFF	TGTGCCAGCAGGCGCCGGACAGGGACATACAATGAGCAGTTCTTC
-	TRBJ1-1	TRBV3-1/TRBV3-2	TRBD1	CASSQPSGGGNTEAFF	TGTGCCAGCAGCCAACCCTCAGGGGGAGGGAACACTGAAGCTTTCTTT
-	TRBJ2-3	TRBV6-5	TRBD1	CASTRGQGGADTQYF	TGTGCCAGCACCCGGGGACAGGGGGGCGCAGATACGCAGTATTTT
-	TRBJ1-2	TRBV7-8	-	CASSLVPQGGGYTF	TGTGCCAGCAGCTTAGTCCCACAGGGCGGCGGCTACACCTTC